A selection of T cell receptor beta chains follows, all from one sample in a study of cytomegalovirus exposure and HLA in healthy donors. The protocol was immunoSEQ multiplex PCR, while the TCRdb copy is restricted to in-frame clones and leaves out a portion. The data hold about 160,000 clones, with 70% to 80% observed a single time. Source material: PBMCs. These receptors came from a man aged 35 to 55 in good health and CMV-seronegative. The CDR3 runs from the conserved cysteine through the conserved F or W. Each record gives: clone size, J gene, V gene, D gene, CDR3 protein, CDR3 DNA. D genes are given only for firm matches. Clone size is stated in some rows and not others, as once, few, many or a class when expanded.

clone_size: .
j_call: TRBJ2-7
v_call: TRBV7-3
d_call: TRBD2
cdr3_aa: CASSSPRLAGGGNEQYF
cdr3_nt: TGTGCCAGCAGCTCGCCGCGACTAGCGGGAGGGGGGAACGAGCAGTACTTC

clone_size: few
j_call: TRBJ1-5
v_call: TRBV6-6
d_call: .
cdr3_aa: CASSNQPQHF
cdr3_nt: TGTGCCAGCTCTAATCAGCCCCAGCATTTT

clone_size: .
j_call: TRBJ1-3
v_call: TRBV9
d_call: .
cdr3_aa: CASSVAAGNTIYF
cdr3_nt: TGTGCCAGCAGCGTAGCGGCTGGAAACACCATATATTTT

clone_size: .
j_call: TRBJ1-1
v_call: TRBV7-2
d_call: TRBD1
cdr3_aa: CASSTGQKNTEAFF
cdr3_nt: TGTGCCAGCAGTACGGGACAGAAGAACACTGAAGCTTTCTTT

clone_size: once
j_call: TRBJ2-5
v_call: TRBV12-2
d_call: .
cdr3_aa: CASRLSPSGGGTHPIFETQYF
cdr3_nt: TGTGCAAGTCGCTTATCACCCTCCGGTGGGGGGACCCACCCTATTTTTGAGACCCAGTACTTC

clone_size: .
j_call: TRBJ2-3
v_call: TRBV18
d_call: .
cdr3_aa: CASSPYMATDTQYF
cdr3_nt: TGTGCCAGCTCCCCTTATATGGCCACAGATACGCAGTATTTT

clone_size: .
j_call: TRBJ2-2
v_call: TRBV15
d_call: .
cdr3_aa: CATSARTTNTGELFF
cdr3_nt: TGTGCCACCAGCGCCCGGACAACGAACACCGGGGAGCTGTTTTTT

clone_size: .
j_call: TRBJ2-3
v_call: TRBV28
d_call: .
cdr3_aa: CASTSLPGGDTQYF
cdr3_nt: TGTGCCAGCACCAGCCTCCCCGGGGGAGATACGCAGTATTTT

clone_size: .
j_call: TRBJ1-5
v_call: TRBV2
d_call: .
cdr3_aa: CASKERALASNQPQHF
cdr3_nt: TGTGCCAGCAAAGAAAGGGCTCTAGCGAGCAATCAGCCCCAGCATTTT

clone_size: .
j_call: TRBJ1-1
v_call: TRBV11-2
d_call: TRBD1
cdr3_aa: CASSLGDRPEAFF
cdr3_nt: TGTGCCAGCAGCTTAGGGGACAGGCCTGAAGCTTTCTTT

clone_size: .
j_call: TRBJ2-7
v_call: TRBV20-1
d_call: .
cdr3_aa: CSAGGREQYF
cdr3_nt: TGCAGTGCTGGGGGGAGGGAGCAGTACTTC

clone_size: .
j_call: TRBJ1-5
v_call: TRBV19
d_call: .
cdr3_aa: CASSITAPARGGQPQHF
cdr3_nt: TGTGCCAGTAGTATTACCGCTCCGGCCAGGGGCGGCCAGCCCCAGCATTTT

clone_size: .
j_call: TRBJ1-3
v_call: TRBV5-1
d_call: TRBD1
cdr3_aa: CASSLGGQGIGNTIYF
cdr3_nt: TGCGCCAGCAGCTTGGGGGGACAGGGGATCGGAAACACCATATATTTT

clone_size: .
j_call: TRBJ2-6
v_call: TRBV5-1
d_call: .
cdr3_aa: CASSLGASGANGLTF
cdr3_nt: TGCGCCAGCAGCTTGGGGGCCTCTGGGGCCAACGGCCTGACTTTC

clone_size: .
j_call: TRBJ2-3
v_call: TRBV2
d_call: TRBD2
cdr3_aa: CASSGSGGLTDTQYF
cdr3_nt: TGTGCCAGCAGCGGGAGCGGGGGCCTCACAGATACGCAGTATTTT